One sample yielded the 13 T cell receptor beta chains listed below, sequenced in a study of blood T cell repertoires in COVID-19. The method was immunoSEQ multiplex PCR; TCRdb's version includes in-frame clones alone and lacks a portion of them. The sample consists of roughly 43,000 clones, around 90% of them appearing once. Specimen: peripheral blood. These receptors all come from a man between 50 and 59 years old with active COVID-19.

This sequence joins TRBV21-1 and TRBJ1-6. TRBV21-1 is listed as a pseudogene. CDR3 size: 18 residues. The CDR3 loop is CASSESKGGDPYNSPLHF. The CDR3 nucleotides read TGTGCCAGCAGCGAATCAAAGGGAGGGGACCCCTATAATTCACCCCTCCACTTT.

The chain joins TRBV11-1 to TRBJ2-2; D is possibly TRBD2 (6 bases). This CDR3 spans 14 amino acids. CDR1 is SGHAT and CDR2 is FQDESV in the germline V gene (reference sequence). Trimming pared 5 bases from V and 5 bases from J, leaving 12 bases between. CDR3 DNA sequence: TGTGCCAGCAGCCAAGCACGGGGGACCGGGGAGCTGTTTTTT. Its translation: CASSQARGTGELFF.

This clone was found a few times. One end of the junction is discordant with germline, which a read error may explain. CDR3 bases: TGCGCCAGCGGCTTAAACCCCCCAGGGGAGGGTGGCACAGATACGCAGTATTTT. Translating gives CASGLNPPGEGGTDTQYF. V gene TRBV5-1 combines with J gene TRBJ2-3, with D possibly TRBD2 on 7 matching bases. The CDR3 contains 18 residues. Germline V gene data show CDR1 as SGHRS and CDR2 as YFSETQ.

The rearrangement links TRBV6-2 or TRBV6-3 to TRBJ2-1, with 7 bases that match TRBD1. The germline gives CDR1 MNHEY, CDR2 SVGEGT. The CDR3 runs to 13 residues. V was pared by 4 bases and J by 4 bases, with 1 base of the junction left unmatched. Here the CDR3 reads CASSLDRYNEQFF. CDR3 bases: TGTGCCAGCAGTTTGGACAGGTACAATGAGCAGTTCTTC.

CDR3 coding DNA: TGTGCCAGCAGTGAGTCGGACAGAATCTATGGCTACACCTTC. Its protein is CASSESDRIYGYTF. The chain links TRBV6-1 to TRBJ1-2, with D perhaps matching TRBD1 (6 bases). The germline V gene has CDR1 MNHNS and CDR2 SASEGT. The CDR3 has 14 residues. Trimming removed 3 bases at V and 4 bases at J, with 12 bases between.

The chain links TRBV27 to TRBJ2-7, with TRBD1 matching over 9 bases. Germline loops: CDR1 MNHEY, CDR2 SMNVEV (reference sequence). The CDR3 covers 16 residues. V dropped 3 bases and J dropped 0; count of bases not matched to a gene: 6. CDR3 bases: TGTGCCAGCAGTTTGGCCCTACAGGGGGCCTCCTACGAGCAGTACTTC. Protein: CASSLALQGASYEQYF.

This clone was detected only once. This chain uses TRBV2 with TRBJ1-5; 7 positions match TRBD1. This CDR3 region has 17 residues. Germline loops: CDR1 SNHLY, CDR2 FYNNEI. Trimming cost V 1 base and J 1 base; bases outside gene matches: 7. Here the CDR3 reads CASSEGQGVGSNQPQHF. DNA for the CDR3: TGTGCCAGCAGTGAAGGGCAGGGGGTAGGCAGCAATCAGCCCCAGCATTTT.

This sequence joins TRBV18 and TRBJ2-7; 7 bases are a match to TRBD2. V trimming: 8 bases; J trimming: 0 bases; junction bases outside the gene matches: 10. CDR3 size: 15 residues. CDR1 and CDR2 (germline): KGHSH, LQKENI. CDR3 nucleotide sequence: TGTGCCAGCCGTCGTGGGGAGGGAACCTCCTACGAGCAGTACTTC. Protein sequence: CASRRGEGTSYEQYF.

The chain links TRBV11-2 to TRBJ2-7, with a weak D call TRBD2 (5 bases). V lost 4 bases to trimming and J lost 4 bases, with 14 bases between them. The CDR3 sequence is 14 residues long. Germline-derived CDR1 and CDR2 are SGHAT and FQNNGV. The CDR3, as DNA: TGTGCCAGCAGCTCACCCCGGCGGGTGTACGAGCAGTACTTC. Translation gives CASSSPRRVYEQYF.

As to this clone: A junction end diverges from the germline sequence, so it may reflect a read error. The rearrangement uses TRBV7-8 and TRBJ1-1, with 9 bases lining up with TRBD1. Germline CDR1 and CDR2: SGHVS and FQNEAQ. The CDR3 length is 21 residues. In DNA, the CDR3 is TGTGCCAGCAGCTTAGAAACAGGGGGCCATTTAATAGACCGTCTGAACCCTGAAGCTTTCTTT. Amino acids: CASSLETGGHLIDRLNPEAFF.

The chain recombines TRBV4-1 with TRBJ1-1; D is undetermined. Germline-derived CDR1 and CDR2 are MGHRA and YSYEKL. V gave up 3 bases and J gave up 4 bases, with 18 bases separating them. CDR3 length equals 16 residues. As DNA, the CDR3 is TGCGCCAGCAGCCAGGCCCCCCGGGGTCGGGGCACTGAAGCTTTCTTT. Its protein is CASSQAPRGRGTEAFF.

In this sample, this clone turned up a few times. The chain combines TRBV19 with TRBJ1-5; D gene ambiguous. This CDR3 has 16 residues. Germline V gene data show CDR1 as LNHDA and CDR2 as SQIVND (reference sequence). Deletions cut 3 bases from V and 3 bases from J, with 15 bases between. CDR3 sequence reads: CASSILSLELNQPQHF. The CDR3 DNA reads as TGTGCCAGTAGTATCCTCTCTCTTGAGCTCAATCAGCCCCAGCATTTT. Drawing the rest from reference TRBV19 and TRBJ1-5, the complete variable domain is DGGITQSPKYLFRKEGQNVTLSCEQNLNHDAMYWYRQDPGQGLRLIYYSQIVNDFQKGDIAEGYSVSREKKESFPLTVTSAQKNPTAFYLCASSILSLELNQPQHFGDGTRLSIL.

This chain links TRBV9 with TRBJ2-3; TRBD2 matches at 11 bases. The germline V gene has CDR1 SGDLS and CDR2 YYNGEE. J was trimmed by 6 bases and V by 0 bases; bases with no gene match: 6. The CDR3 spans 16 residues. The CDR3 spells CASSVGGRLAGDTQYF. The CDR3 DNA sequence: TGTGCCAGCAGCGTAGGTGGCCGACTAGCGGGGGATACGCAGTATTTT.